What follows is one T cell receptor (beta chain) and its context. Alongside a J-beta primer mix, a sample-barcoded 5' primer served in a second PCR lasting about 7 to 12 cycles. MiXCR, applied by TCRdb to the 5' RACE reads, yields one record per CDR3 protein. The data contain roughly 900,000 distinct CDR3 sequences, 29% of them singletons. This sample is drawn from a study of blood T cells in healthy people across ages. Caucasian, healthy and from Russia, the donors were aged between about 6 and 90. Every sample yielded at least 6 million isolated PBMCs. The sequence was collected from a woman of 80 years or more in good health. Sample: blood.

CDR3 loop: CASSKQTGKVETQYF. In nucleotides, the CDR3 is TGTGCCAGCAGCAAACAGACAGGGAAGGTAGAGACCCAGTACTTC. The V gene is TRBV3-1, the J gene TRBJ2-5, with 7 bases aligning to TRBD1. The germline gives CDR1 LGHDT, CDR2 YNNKEL (reference sequence). The CDR3 runs 15 residues. V was clipped by 5 bases and J by 4 bases; unmatched bases: 10.